The rows below give T cell receptor beta chains drawn from one sample of a study of blood T cell repertoires in COVID-19. Some clones are missing from TCRdb's copy, which holds only in-frame ones; the method was immunoSEQ multiplex PCR. The sample yields roughly 430,000 clones, roughly 84% seen once. The sample was PBMCs or T cells enriched from blood (not recorded which). The source is a woman under 30 who had been exposed to COVID-19. Both conserved end residues are part of each CDR3. The order of the fields is J gene, D gene, V gene, CDR3 protein. A D gene is named only where the DNA matches it firmly.

TRBJ2-3 | - | TRBV6-5 | CASTPRGLDTQYF
TRBJ1-4 | - | TRBV25-1 | CASSARGATNEKLFF
TRBJ2-1 | TRBD1 | TRBV5-6 | CASSLPGQGPYNEQFF
TRBJ2-1 | TRBD2 | TRBV6-2/TRBV6-3 | CASSPGLAKSYNEQFF
TRBJ2-1 | TRBD2 | TRBV7-9 | CASSLGLAGSYNEQFF
TRBJ2-3 | TRBD2 | TRBV6-2/TRBV6-3 | CASSYPPGGGLTDTQYF
TRBJ2-1 | TRBD2 | TRBV5-1 | CASSFRQGGRDNEQFF
TRBJ1-2 | TRBD1 | TRBV19 | CASTPPGQGAVYGYTF
TRBJ2-3 | - | TRBV4-2 | CASSQDQATHPPDTQYF
TRBJ1-2 | TRBD1 | TRBV10-3 | CAIGQGDYGYTF
TRBJ2-2 | TRBD2 | TRBV28 | CASSLFAGEKTGELFF
TRBJ2-3 | - | TRBV30 | CAWSLLGDTQYF
TRBJ1-1 | - | TRBV28 | CASSDRPNTEAFF
TRBJ2-7 | TRBD1 | TRBV9 | CASSLIVRGQAYEQYF
TRBJ2-3 | TRBD2 | TRBV7-9 | CASSGRIAGDGGTDTQYF
TRBJ1-3 | TRBD1 | TRBV3-1/TRBV3-2 | CASSREDRALGNTIYF
TRBJ1-5 | - | TRBV28 | CASSTRVLDQPQHF
TRBJ2-7 | TRBD2 | TRBV28 | CATNTFRIYSSGTSYEQYF
TRBJ2-7 | TRBD2 | TRBV6-5 | CASSPWTSGGVEQYF
TRBJ1-1 | - | TRBV7-2 | CASTIGAGVGTEAFF
TRBJ1-2 | TRBD1 | TRBV6-1 | CASSETPTGGKFGYTF
TRBJ1-1 | - | TRBV19 | CASSSSPLNTEAFF
TRBJ2-5 | TRBD2 | TRBV7-2 | CASSLRRLAGQETQYF
TRBJ1-3 | - | TRBV2 | CASSGAESSGNTIYF
TRBJ1-3 | - | TRBV6-5 | CASRPTGTSGNTIYF
TRBJ2-1 | TRBD2 | TRBV29-1 | CSVASGAAYNEQFF
TRBJ1-5 | - | TRBV2 | CASTKEVSNQPQHF
TRBJ2-2 | TRBD1 | TRBV6-2/TRBV6-3 | CASSTEGARTGELFF
TRBJ1-6 | TRBD1 | TRBV19 | CASSPWTGESPLHF
TRBJ1-1 | - | TRBV6-5 | CAISTYGAEAFF
TRBJ2-7 | TRBD2 | TRBV28 | CASSSPGLGVGAPYEQYF
TRBJ2-3 | - | TRBV5-5 | CASSFASQLYTDTQYF
TRBJ2-3 | TRBD2 | TRBV4-3 | CASSQLAGATDTQYF
TRBJ2-7 | TRBD2 | TRBV28 | CASSFLTSGSHEQYF
TRBJ2-3 | - | TRBV28 | CASSKLLPADTQYF
TRBJ1-3 | - | TRBV28 | CASRAGSPGNTIYF
TRBJ1-2 | TRBD1 | TRBV4-1 | CASSQSGTGYSTNYGYTF
TRBJ2-2 | - | TRBV11-2 | CASSLSWQGYTGELFF
TRBJ1-5 | TRBD1 | TRBV4-3 | CASSQDIPRGLNQPQHF
TRBJ2-1 | TRBD1 | TRBV7-2 | CASRARQGASNEQFF
TRBJ1-5 | TRBD1 | TRBV7-8 | CASSIQGGGSNQPQHF
TRBJ1-6 | TRBD1 | TRBV27 | CASSWDRANSPLHF
TRBJ1-1 | TRBD1 | TRBV2 | CASSEPTGQLMNTEAFF
TRBJ1-6 | - | TRBV2 | CASSVWGVDNSPLHF
TRBJ2-7 | - | TRBV5-1 | CASRLGGTSSYASYEQYF
TRBJ1-2 | - | TRBV29-1 | CSVEDSLGAGDYGYTF
TRBJ2-1 | TRBD2 | TRBV6-1 | CASSESVASGYNEQFF
TRBJ2-7 | - | TRBV6-5 | CASSLGVEQYF
TRBJ2-5 | - | TRBV7-6 | CASSLARIDQETQYF
TRBJ2-7 | TRBD2 | TRBV27 | CASSPHLSGRAHDEQYF
TRBJ2-3 | - | TRBV6-5 | CASRPDRGRTDTQYF
TRBJ2-3 | TRBD2 | TRBV18 | CASSPKALLAGSMDTQYF
TRBJ2-5 | - | TRBV7-8 | CASSLALGTGTNQETQYF